A selection of T cell receptor beta chains follows, all from one sample in a study of identical twins. MiXCR, applied by TCRdb to the 5' RACE reads, yields one record per CDR3 protein. The data contain 1.5 million to 2 million distinct CDR3 sequences, 32% of them singletons. The sample taken for sequencing was cord blood. The receptors come from a newborn girl in good health. Each CDR3 is given with its conserved first and last residue. Fields, in order: clone size, V gene, CDR3 protein. Expanded clones are given a class, and other clones once, few, many or no size at all.

>.|TRBV12-3/TRBV12-4
CASSLFGTENTEAFF
>few|TRBV18
CASSPGLAGLNEQFF
>.|TRBV23-1
CASSHLRGFGTYEQYF
>.|TRBV18
CASSPPSGGAHEQYF
>.|TRBV7-6
CASSLAGRLTSGEAFF
>few|TRBV12-3/TRBV12-4
CASSLYQGRVEQYF
>.|TRBV20-1
CSARTGLGEAFF
>few|TRBV10-1
CASTPGLAGPYNEQFF
>few|TRBV27
CASRGHRDSSEEKLFF
>.|TRBV4-2
CASSHVGVEKLFF
>few|TRBV20-1
CSAREPWETYEQYF
>.|TRBV29-1
CSVGLAGLYEQYF
>.|TRBV27
CASRTGQSGYTF
>many|TRBV20-1
CSARDSSGLQETQYF
>few|TRBV20-1
CSASRQGGTEAFF
>few|TRBV11-2
CASSLRSVPSTDTQYF
>.|TRBV14
CASSQDLKLRIQETQYF
>few|TRBV28
CASSLMTGGTGELFF
>.|TRBV28
CASMGDVAGGYEQYF
>few|TRBV14
CASSQVDRDKYGYTF
>.|TRBV2
CATKQRETSGDTQYF
>.|TRBV12-3/TRBV12-4
CASSGGHQPQHF
>many|TRBV27
CASSPDPANYGYTF
>few|TRBV28
CASRRLRTNYGYTF
>.|TRBV24-1
CATSDSGEQYF
>.|TRBV12-3/TRBV12-4
CASSFGDSATDTQYF
>.|TRBV15
CATSSRTGTEAFF
>few|TRBV7-8
CASGKPKTAGTDTQYF
>.|TRBV29-1
CSVAGAGNTEAFF
>.|TRBV10-3
CAISVPQGDYGYTF
>few|TRBV20-1
CSARVSYNSPLHF
>many|TRBV11-2
CASSRDRADTQYF
>few|TRBV28
CASSSPGRAYGYTF
>.|TRBV4-1
CASSLGWWNYNEQFF
>few|TRBV14
CASSQELGVGYEQYF
>.|TRBV11-2
CASSTEPHGELFF
>.|TRBV20-1
CSARGGYVSYEQYF